The entry below describes one TCR beta chain. Between the trimmed V and J ends, which lost 2 bases and 0 bases, there was a span of 9 bases. The germline V gene encodes CDR1 MNHEY and CDR2 SVGEGT. The CDR3 is 15 residues long. These data originate in a study of blood T cell repertoires in COVID-19. Across the whole study: Both acute and convalescent COVID-19 samples were obtained from the United States, Italy and Spain. Nucleic acid was either cDNA or gDNA, and it came from T cells, B-cell-depleted T cells, or PBMCs.

As processed by the authors: Amplification with reference gene primers provided the estimates of nucleated cell counts. TCRdb keeps only in-frame clones here, not all; method: immunoSEQ multiplex PCR. V and J calls and clone size are as listed in that table; D and trimming were resolved from the DNA. Of 100,000 to 150,000 clones in the sample, roughly 80% were seen once. The chain carries TRBV6-2 or TRBV6-3 and TRBJ2-3, with a tentative D call TRBD2 (6 bases). Input material: peripheral blood. This sequence was found in a human donor in a cohort sampled during active COVID-19. The CDR3: CASSYVLASTDTQYF. In DNA, the CDR3 is TGTGCCAGCAGTTACGTACTAGCAAGCACAGATACGCAGTATTTT.